The sequence of this T cell receptor (beta chain) was determined in a study of cytomegalovirus exposure and HLA in healthy donors. Study observations and caveats: The authors listed 164 TCR beta chains as cytomegalovirus-associated. Rarity held for most TCR sequences, but there were some public TCRs that occurred in many donors. In the 130 or so validation repertoires, a later analysis found that first-cohort TCR clusters tended to co-occur.

Using immunoSEQ multiplex PCR, the repertoire was profiled, and TCRdb retains in-frame clones only, with some absent. Seen here are about 220,000 clones, approximately 88% observed once, and the top ten hold roughly 13%. The CDR3 is 11 amino acids. Germline V CDR1 and CDR2: SGHTA, FQGNSA. V dropped 2 bases and J dropped 2 bases, with 0 bases sitting between them. With respect to this clone: No antigen is known for it. In the same sample, other DNA sequences code for this CDR3.

Specimen: PBMCs. The clonotype comes from a woman aged 25 to 39 in good health and CMV-seropositive. The V and J genes are TRBV7-2 and TRBJ2-5, with D unclear. This chain's CDR3 is CASSLQETQYF. In DNA, the CDR3 is TGTGCCAGCAGCTTACAAGAGACCCAGTACTTC.